This section outlines one T cell receptor beta chain sequence together with its context. Its specific antigen is unknown. Per-base quality was not reported, and no clone a single base away is much larger than it. Using the deep immunoSEQ assay, TCR CDR3 regions were amplified from genomic DNA by multiplex PCR. For each cell subset, the extracted genomic DNA was distributed evenly across all wells of several immunoSEQ 96-well plates, and each plate served as one replicate. For sorted subsets, around 200 ng genomic DNA, equal to tens of thousands of T cell genomes, was loaded into each replicate PCR. The purified libraries were quantified using a Qubit 3.0 fluorometer, sized with a Bioanalyzer 2100, and then quantified again using the KAPA Library Quantification kit. Every immunoSEQ 96-well plate was sequenced on a dedicated single-read 150-cycle Illumina NextSeq 550 flow cell. For the original study's pipeline: Because the immunoSEQ output included only junctional sequences and no quality scores, the filtering could not be the same as the filtering used for full-length reads. Sequences were annotated with PyIR, a Python wrapper for IgBLAST v1.9, using IMGT germline references to assign V/J genes and CDR3. Reads with weak V/J assignments (E-value above 1e-6), missing CDR3, stop codons, out-of-frame junctions, or ambiguous translated residues were removed. A V3J clonotype was defined by an identical inferred V gene, J gene, and CDR3 amino acid sequence. To compute the percentage overlap between repertoires, the number of shared unique clonotypes was divided by the size of the smaller repertoire. Richness of each repertoire was evaluated using RTK rarefaction, the Chao1 estimator, and Recon v2.1 estimates of unobserved clonotypes. OLGA was used to compute generation probabilities for all TCRbeta clonotypes that the gDNA method yielded from a few donors. The table was pulled from immuneACCESS by TCRdb, which kept in-frame rearrangements only. Such tables lose some clones; where checked, under half of the loss comes from unresolved V genes, and the rest has no known cause. The DNA was the basis for D and trimming; V, J and clone size are from that table. The sample data list roughly 2.2 million clones, and 80% to 95% of these were observed just once. The top ten hold approximately 0.39% of the sample.

This sample is drawn from a study of shared clonotypes between healthy human individuals (dated by TCRdb to 2019 to 2021). About the full investigation: A couple of women and a few men aged 18 to 49 years were included in the cohort. Blood TCR repertoires of about five healthy adults were deeply sequenced to estimate repertoire size and the extent of clonotype sharing between individuals. Leukapheresis yielded between about 0.9 and 9 billion PBMCs per donor. To increase sequencing depth and limit assay-specific biases, different laboratories used diverse techniques to prepare libraries and sequence TCR repertoires. Per donor, three plates each were used for CD4 naive and CD4 memory, two for CD8 naive, and one for CD8 memory. The full study reports these points: Larger estimated clonotype richness was generally found for naive subsets than for memory subsets. Because the study included a small number of donors, the genetic and exposure-history diversity represented was limited. Across several donors, around 5.4% of naive CD4, 3% to 3.5% of naive CD8, around 2.1% of memory CD4, and about 0.4% of memory CD8 clonotypes were shared. Only blood was sampled, and tissue TCR repertoires likely differ from those in blood. Incomplete sequencing was indicated by rarefaction of sorted-subset datasets, despite the large sequencing depth. Based on pairwise subsampling, the degree of clonotype sharing among donors was expected to be affected by sequencing depth. Clonotypes shared by all four sorted-subset donors showed higher generation probabilities than non-shared clonotypes.

Healthy HIV-negative adults with no recently reported acute infections or vaccinations were included as donors. Only Caucasian adults living in Nashville, Tennessee, USA were represented among the donors. CD4+ T cells were enriched by magnetic negative selection, after which naive cells were positively selected on CD45RA and the negative fraction was taken as the memory subset. Blood was collected by leukapheresis, and PBMCs were isolated by Ficoll-Histopaque density gradient centrifugation and then cryopreserved in liquid nitrogen vapor phase. Analytical flow cytometry was used to check the purity and quantity of each magnetically sorted T cell population. From each sorted fraction, genomic DNA was isolated and quantified by UV absorbance on a Nanodrop 2000c. CDR1 and CDR2 were assigned from the germline V gene (reference sequence) as LNHDA and SQIVND. Trimming removed 6 bases from V and 0 bases from J; the gene matches leave 8 bases unexplained. The CDR3 contains 15 residues, cysteine and phenylalanine counted. Just the 45-base CDR3 DNA is kept, in frame starting at base 1.

The sequenced sample was naive CD4+ T cells from PBMCs. Interpreted using the paper, the cell subset or site label stands for: CD45RA+ positively selected. Here the chain combines TRBV19 and TRBJ2-7; 7 of the junction bases match TRBD1. The clonotype comes from a man between 18 and 35 years old in good health. Some clones in this sample may be carry-over from other donors' samples. The CDR3 is CASRQGQRSSYEQYF. Read as DNA, the sequence is TGTGCCAGTAGGCAGGGACAGCGAAGCTCCTACGAGCAGTACTTC.